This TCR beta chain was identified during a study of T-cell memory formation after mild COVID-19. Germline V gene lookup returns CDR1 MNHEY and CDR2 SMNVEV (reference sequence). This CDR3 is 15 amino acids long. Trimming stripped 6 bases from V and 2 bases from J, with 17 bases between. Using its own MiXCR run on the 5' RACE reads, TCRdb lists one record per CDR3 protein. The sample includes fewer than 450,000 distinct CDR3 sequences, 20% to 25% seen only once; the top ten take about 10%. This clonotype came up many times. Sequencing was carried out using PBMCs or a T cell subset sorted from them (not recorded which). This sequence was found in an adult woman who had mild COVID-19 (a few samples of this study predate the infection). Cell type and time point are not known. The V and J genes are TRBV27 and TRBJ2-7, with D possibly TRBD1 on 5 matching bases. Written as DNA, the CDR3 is TGTGCCAGCAGAAGGCTCGCAGGGATCGCCTACGAGCAGTACTTC. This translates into CASRRLAGIAYEQYF.